The 30 T cell receptor beta chains given below trace back to one sample, sequenced in a study of blood T cell repertoires in COVID-19. Sequencing was performed with immunoSEQ multiplex PCR; in TCRdb, only in-frame clones are kept and a portion is missing. The table records 11,000 to 15,000 clones, 83% of them present only once. Sequenced material: peripheral blood. The source of these receptors is a woman aged 55-69 years with acute or convalescent COVID-19.

This sequence joins TRBV29-1 and TRBJ2-1, with 8 nucleotides matching TRBD2. CDR1 is SQVTM, CDR2 ANQGSEA, per germline. The trim removed 7 bases at V and 7 bases at J, leaving 6 bases unmatched. The CDR3 has 12 amino acids. CDR3 nucleotides: TGCAGCGCTGGCGGGACTAGAAATGAGCAGTTCTTC. Amino acid sequence: CSAGGTRNEQFF.

This chain connects TRBV5-1 to TRBJ2-1, with 16 bases identical to TRBD2. This CDR3 is 18 amino acids long. Losses at the gene ends were 3 bases for V and 1 base for J; bases not matched to a gene: 4. CDR1 SGHRS and CDR2 YFSETQ come from the germline V gene. The chain's CDR3 is CASSSRGLAGGSYNEQFF. The CDR3 DNA reads as TGCGCCAGCAGCTCCCGGGGACTAGCGGGGGGGTCCTACAATGAGCAGTTCTTC. Drawing the rest from reference TRBV5-1 and TRBJ2-1, the complete variable domain is KAGVTQTPRYLIKTRGQQVTLSCSPISGHRSVSWYQQTPGQGLQFLFEYFSETQRNKGNFPGRFSGRQFSNSRSEMNVSTLELGDSALYLCASSSRGLAGGSYNEQFFGPGTRLTVL.

V gene TRBV7-2 combines with J gene TRBJ1-3; D perhaps matches TRBD1 (5 bases). The CDR3 consists of 14 residues. Trimming removed 4 bases from V and 0 bases from J, with 7 bases in between. CDR1 SGHTA and CDR2 FQGNSA come from the germline V gene. This chain's CDR3 is CASSSGVSGNTIYF. CDR3 nucleotides: TGTGCCAGCAGCTCGGGGGTCTCTGGAAACACCATATATTTT.

This clone was detected only a few times. This rearrangement joins TRBV29-1 to TRBJ1-1; D remains unclear. CDR3 length equals 14 residues. Germline loops: CDR1 SQVTM, CDR2 ANQGSEA. V lost 4 bases to trimming and J lost 1 base, with 13 bases between them. CDR3 sequence (DNA): TGCAGCGTTGTTTTCGACACCGAGAACACTGAAGCTTTCTTT. Its translation is CSVVFDTENTEAFF.

The chain couples TRBV5-5 to TRBJ2-3, with no clear D. Germline-derived CDR1 and CDR2 are SGHKS and YYEKEE (reference sequence). V was shortened by 2 bases and J by 0 bases, with 16 bases between the two germline ends. The length of the CDR3 is 17 residues. The CDR3 DNA sequence: TGTGCCAGCAGCTTAAAAGGTCCGGCGACTAGCACAGATACGCAGTATTTT. Translation gives CASSLKGPATSTDTQYF. Variable domain in full (rest from reference TRBV5-5 and TRBJ2-3): DAGVTQSPTHLIKTRGQQVTLRCSPISGHKSVSWYQQVLGQGPQFIFQYYEKEERGRGNFPDRFSARQFPNYSSELNVNALLLGDSALYLCASSLKGPATSTDTQYFGPGTRLTVL.

The rearrangement joins TRBV28 to TRBJ2-7; 9 bases match TRBD2. The CDR3 length is 15 residues. Germline-derived CDR1 and CDR2 are MDHEN and SYDVKM. Trimming removed 3 bases from V and 4 bases from J; junction bases left unmatched: 7. The CDR3 DNA sequence: TGTGCCAGCAGTTTGCCTAGCGGGAAATCATACGAGCAGTACTTC. Translating gives CASSLPSGKSYEQYF.

The rearrangement links TRBV9 to TRBJ1-2; maybe TRBD1 (5 bases). Germline loops: CDR1 SGDLS, CDR2 YYNGEE. Between the trimmed V and J ends, which lost 3 bases and 0 bases, there was a span of 27 bases. The CDR3 covers 20 residues. CDR3 residues: CASSGTTLFPQGGPNYGYTF. CDR3 nucleotide sequence: TGTGCCAGCAGCGGAACCACCCTTTTCCCTCAGGGTGGCCCTAACTATGGCTACACCTTC.

V usage is TRBV10-3 and J usage is TRBJ1-5; a weak D match, TRBD1 (6 bases). Germline V lookup: CDR1 ENHRY, CDR2 SYGVKD. V was shortened by 6 bases and J by 7 bases, with 19 bases between the two germline ends. The CDR3 sequence is 15 residues long. CDR3: CAISPRAGDGQPQHF. DNA for the CDR3: TGTGCCATCAGCCCTAGGGCAGGGGACGGGCAGCCCCAGCATTTT.

This rearrangement joins TRBV2 to TRBJ2-7, with D maybe TRBD1 (6 bases). V gave up 8 bases and J gave up 3 bases, with 14 bases separating them. CDR1 is SNHLY, CDR2 FYNNEI, per germline. The CDR3 spans 13 residues. The chain's CDR3 is CASGGQLSYEQYF. Here the CDR3 DNA reads TGTGCCAGCGGCGGACAGCTTAGCTACGAGCAGTACTTC.

The chain couples TRBV7-8 to TRBJ2-1; 10 nucleotides agree with TRBD2. CDR1 is SGHVS and CDR2 is FQNEAQ in the germline V gene. This CDR3 has 12 residues. V gave up 5 bases and J gave up 14 bases; unmatched junction bases: 6. CDR3 nucleotide sequence: TGTGCCAGCAGCCTCAGCGGGAGGGGCAAGTTCTTC. Translating it yields CASSLSGRGKFF.

The chain uses TRBV7-6 and TRBJ2-2, with D possibly matching TRBD1 (6 bases). V lost 3 bases, J lost 4 bases, and 15 bases lay in between. This CDR3 spans 16 amino acids. Per the germline V gene, CDR1 is SGHVS and CDR2 is FNYEAQ. The CDR3 protein is CASSLSGAVITGELFF. Written as DNA, the CDR3 is TGTGCCAGCAGCTTGTCAGGGGCGGTGATCACCGGGGAGCTGTTTTTT. Full variable domain (missing parts from reference TRBV7-6 and TRBJ2-2): GAGVSQSPRYKVTKRGQDVALRCDPISGHVSLYWYRQALGQGPEFLTYFNYEAQQDKSGLPNDRFSAERPEGSISTLTIQRTEQRDSAMYRCASSLSGAVITGELFFGEGSRLTVL.

This clone has just one count. The chain is built from TRBV6-2 or TRBV6-3 and TRBJ1-1; D unresolved. V lost 2 bases and J 1 base, leaving 5 bases between the germline ends. The CDR3 has 13 residues. The V gene's germline CDR1 is MNHEY and CDR2 SVGEGT. The CDR3, as DNA: TGTGCCAGCAGTTACCCACAGAACACTGAAGCTTTCTTT. Translated: CASSYPQNTEAFF.

V is TRBV29-1 and J is TRBJ2-3; 15 bases line up with TRBD2. Trimming at V came to 7 bases and at J to 0 bases, leaving 5 bases not matched to a gene. Germline CDR1 reads SQVTM; CDR2 reads ANQGSEA. The CDR3 covers 16 residues. CDR3 loop: CSASGTSGRSTDTQYF. DNA for the CDR3: TGCAGCGCTTCCGGGACTAGCGGGAGGAGCACAGATACGCAGTATTTT.

The chain carries TRBV24-1 and TRBJ2-3; 8 positions agree with TRBD2. The CDR3 is 16 amino acids. J was trimmed by 3 bases and V by 1 base; bases with no gene match: 5. CDR1 and CDR2 (germline): KGHDR, SFDVKD. The CDR3 reads CATSDFTSGGTDTQYF. Here the CDR3 DNA reads TGTGCCACCAGTGATTTTACTAGCGGAGGGACAGATACGCAGTATTTT.

The chain has TRBV30 and TRBJ2-7; D is possibly TRBD2 (5 bases). V was pared by 7 bases and J by 4 bases, with 8 bases between. The CDR3 extends over 10 amino acids. Germline V gene lookup returns CDR1 GTSNPN and CDR2 SVGIG (reference sequence). The CDR3 bases are TGTGCCTCGGGGTTATACGAGCAGTACTTC. Its translation is CASGLYEQYF.

The chain recombines TRBV7-9 with TRBJ1-1; 10 nucleotides agree with TRBD1. The germline V gene has CDR1 SEHNR and CDR2 FQNEAQ (reference sequence). The CDR3 consists of 14 residues. V lost 5 bases and J lost 11; bases outside the gene matches: 11. CDR3 DNA: TGTGCCAGCAGCCCACTCCGACAGGGGGCGTGGGCTTTCTTT. Amino acids: CASSPLRQGAWAFF.

The V gene is TRBV7-6, the J gene TRBJ2-3, with 9 bases aligning to TRBD2. The CDR3 is 17 amino acids. V was clipped by 1 base and J by 5 bases; unmatched bases: 10. Germline lookup yields CDR1 SGHVS and CDR2 FNYEAQ. CDR3 nucleotide sequence: TGTGCCAGCAGCTTAGGCGAGCGGGGGGCCCGGAGAGATACGCAGTATTTT. Its protein product is CASSLGERGARRDTQYF.

The chain is built from TRBV7-2 and TRBJ1-4; no firm D call. The germline CDR1 and CDR2 sequences are SGHTA and FQGNSA. The CDR3 contains 15 residues. The V end lost 2 bases, the J end lost 3 bases, and 10 bases lay between the germline ends. The CDR3 DNA is TGTGCCAGCAGCTTATCTCTCAGGCCTAATGAAAAACTGTTTTTT. Amino acids: CASSLSLRPNEKLFF.

In this sample, this clone turned up once. This chain links TRBV21-1 with TRBJ2-2; TRBD1, as called in the table, went unchecked against the DNA. TRBV21-1 is termed a pseudogene. The CDR3 covers 14 residues. The CDR3 protein is CASSSGGRGGELFF. The CDR3 DNA sequence: TGTGCCAGCAGCTCAGGGGGCAGGGGCGGGGAGCTGTTTTTT.

The chain employs TRBV10-3 and TRBJ2-6, with D possibly TRBD1 on 5 matching bases. V was pared by 3 bases and J by 2 bases, with 8 bases between. Germline CDR1 is ENHRY and CDR2 is SYGVKD. The CDR3 contains 15 residues. CDR3 DNA sequence: TGTGCCATCAGTGATTCAGGGCCTGGGGCCAACGTCCTGACTTTC. Translation gives CAISDSGPGANVLTF.

This sequence joins TRBV5-6 and TRBJ2-5; the match to TRBD2 covers 8 bases. The V gene's germline CDR1 is SGHDT and CDR2 YYEEEE. After removal of 0 bases from V and 5 bases from J, the junction contained 3 bases not matched to a gene. The CDR3 length is 14 residues. The CDR3, as DNA: TGTGCCAGCAGCTTGGCCCGGGGGGGTGAGACCCAGTACTTC. This codes for CASSLARGGETQYF.

The J gene is TRBJ1-1, the V gene TRBV11-3; the D gene is possibly TRBD1 (5 bases). The germline CDR1 and CDR2 sequences are SGHNT and YENEEA. Trimming left V 5 bases short and J 3 bases short, with 10 bases between. This CDR3 has 13 amino acids. CDR3 sequence (DNA): TGTGCCAGCAGCCTTGGCAGGGACACTGAAGCTTTCTTT. Translated: CASSLGRDTEAFF.

The chain uses TRBV6-5 and TRBJ2-7, with D uncertain. Trimming removed 6 bases at V and 7 bases at J, with 13 bases between. Germline assignment: CDR1 MNHEY and CDR2 SVGAGI. This CDR3 is 12 amino acids long. The CDR3 DNA reads TGTGCCAGCAGAGCAGGCAGCTGGGAGCAGTACTTC. Residues: CASRAGSWEQYF.

V usage is TRBV19 and J usage is TRBJ1-5, with 10 bases fitting TRBD1. Trimming removed 5 bases from V and 2 bases from J; junction bases left unmatched: 9. This CDR3 is 17 amino acids long. CDR1 LNHDA and CDR2 SQIVND come from the germline V gene (reference sequence). The CDR3 spells CASSSGTGEFGNQPQHF. The DNA for the CDR3 is TGTGCCAGTAGTTCCGGGACAGGGGAATTCGGCAATCAGCCCCAGCATTTT.

The chain carries TRBV2 and TRBJ2-1; tentative D call: TRBD2 (5 bases). CDR1 is SNHLY, CDR2 FYNNEI, per germline. V was clipped by 4 bases and J by 7 bases, with 11 bases between them. The CDR3 loop spans 13 amino acids. CDR3 protein: CASSGVEGNEQFF. CDR3 nucleotides: TGTGCCAGCAGTGGAGTTGAGGGAAATGAGCAGTTCTTC.

This clone was picked up a small number of times. This chain joins TRBV10-2 and TRBJ2-5; no clear D. Germline V lookup: CDR1 WSHSY, CDR2 SAAADI. The V and J ends lost 4 bases and 7 bases respectively, with 22 bases between them. This CDR3 has 16 amino acids. CDR3 bases: TGCGCCAGCAGTGGGGTTAGTGGGCGCACCATGGGGACCCAGTACTTC. This translates into CASSGVSGRTMGTQYF.

The J gene is TRBJ1-1, the V gene TRBV3-1 (or the pseudogene TRBV3-2); 9 bases map to TRBD1. Trimming took 0 bases from V and 2 from J; bases not matched to a gene: 7. The CDR3 loop spans 17 amino acids. Germline V gene data show CDR1 as LGHDT and CDR2 as YNNKEL (reference sequence). This chain's CDR3 is CASSQELWTGVNTEAFF. The CDR3, as DNA: TGTGCCAGCAGCCAAGAGCTATGGACAGGGGTAAACACTGAAGCTTTCTTT.

The CDR3 here is CASRPTPGQVSYEQYF. The CDR3 DNA reads as TGTGCCAGCAGGCCGACCCCGGGACAGGTCTCCTACGAGCAGTACTTC. V and J are TRBV7-9 and TRBJ2-7; TRBD1 matches at 8 bases. This CDR3 comprises 16 residues. Germline V lookup: CDR1 SEHNR, CDR2 FQNEAQ (reference sequence). Unmatched junction bases numbered 10, after V lost 6 bases and J lost 0 bases.

For this clone: This same CDR3 is encoded by further DNA sequences in the sample. The V call is TRBV19, the J call TRBJ1-5, with a weak D call TRBD1 (6 bases). The CDR3 is 13 residues long. Germline V gives CDR1 LNHDA, CDR2 SQIVND (reference sequence). V dropped 11 bases and J dropped 8 bases, with 19 bases sitting between them. The CDR3 reads CAGSGGAGEPQHF. In DNA form, the CDR3 reads TGTGCCGGGAGCGGGGGGGCGGGGGAGCCCCAGCATTTT.

The chain uses TRBV10-3 and TRBJ1-1; D is undetermined. The CDR3 has 15 residues. Germline assignment: CDR1 ENHRY and CDR2 SYGVKD. The V and J ends lost 0 bases and 1 base respectively, with 9 bases between them. For the CDR3, the DNA is TGTGCCATCAGTGAGTCCCCGATCGGGAACACTGAAGCTTTCTTT. Translating gives CAISESPIGNTEAFF.